This T cell receptor (beta chain) stems from a study of yellow fever vaccine responses in identical twins. Overall study findings and caveats: Twins' vaccine T cell response reportedly seemed partly convergent, partly personalized.

In regard to this clonotype: Its antigen is still unknown.

From the RT-PCR reads, TCRdb called clonotypes with MiXCR, one entry per CDR3 protein. This repertoire shows over 8,500 distinct CDR3 sequences, roughly 82% found once; its top ten account for roughly 7.3%. The receptor was isolated from a woman under 30 who received the yellow fever vaccine. The sample was T cells from blood (PBMCs), unsorted or a sorted subset (not recorded which), taken before or after yellow fever vaccination (not recorded which).

The CDR3 bases are TGTGCCAGCAGCCTGGCCCTGATGGATCCATACGAGCAGTACTTC. Protein sequence: CASSLALMDPYEQYF. This chain links TRBV13 with TRBJ2-7; D is unresolved. CDR1 is PRHDT, CDR2 FYEKMQ, per germline (reference sequence). The germline V and J ends were trimmed by 5 bases and 4 bases, with 18 bases remaining between them. The CDR3 is made up of 15 amino acids.